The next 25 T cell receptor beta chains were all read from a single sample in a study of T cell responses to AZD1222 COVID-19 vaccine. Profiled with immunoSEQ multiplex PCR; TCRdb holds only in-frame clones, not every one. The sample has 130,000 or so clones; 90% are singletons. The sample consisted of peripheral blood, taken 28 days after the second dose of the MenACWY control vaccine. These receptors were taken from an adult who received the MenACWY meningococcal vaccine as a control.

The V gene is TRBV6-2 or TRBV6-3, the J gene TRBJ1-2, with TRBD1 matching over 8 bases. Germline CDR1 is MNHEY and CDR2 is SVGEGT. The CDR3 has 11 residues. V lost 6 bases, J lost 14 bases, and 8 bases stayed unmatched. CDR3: CASSRGDRRTF. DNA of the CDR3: TGTGCCAGCAGCCGAGGGGACAGGAGGACCTTC.

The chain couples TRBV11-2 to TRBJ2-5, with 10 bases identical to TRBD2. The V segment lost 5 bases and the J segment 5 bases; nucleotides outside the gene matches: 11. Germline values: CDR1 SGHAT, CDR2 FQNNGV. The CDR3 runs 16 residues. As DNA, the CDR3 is TGTGCCAGCAGCCGAAGCCAGCGGGAGGGCAGGGAGACCCAGTACTTC. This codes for CASSRSQREGRETQYF. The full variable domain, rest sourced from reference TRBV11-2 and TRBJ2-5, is EAGVAQSPRYKIIEKRQSVAFWCNPISGHATLYWYQQILGQGPKLLIQFQNNGVVDDSQLPKDRFSAERLKGVDSTLKIQPAKLEDSAVYLCASSRSQREGRETQYFGPGTRLLVL.

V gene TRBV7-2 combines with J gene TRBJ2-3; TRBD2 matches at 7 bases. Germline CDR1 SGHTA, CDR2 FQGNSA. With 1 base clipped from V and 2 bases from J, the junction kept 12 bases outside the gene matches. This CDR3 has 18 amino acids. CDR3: CASSLGGTTSLNTDTQYF. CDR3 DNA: TGTGCCAGCAGCTTAGGTGGGACTACATCTCTAAACACAGATACGCAGTATTTT.

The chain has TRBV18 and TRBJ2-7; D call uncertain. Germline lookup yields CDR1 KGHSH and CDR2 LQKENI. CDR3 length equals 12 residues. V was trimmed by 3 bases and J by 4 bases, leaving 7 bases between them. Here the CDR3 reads CASSPVGYEQYF. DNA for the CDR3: TGTGCCAGCTCACCGGTGGGGTACGAGCAGTACTTC.

This CDR3 reads CASSFEGGPNSPLHF. As DNA, the CDR3 is TGTGCCAGCAGCTTCGAAGGGGGTCCCAATTCACCCCTCCACTTT. The chain uses TRBV11-2 and TRBJ1-6; TRBD1 is a possible D gene (6 bases). The CDR3 length is 15 residues. Trimming pared 3 bases from V and 7 bases from J, leaving 13 bases between. Germline V gene data show CDR1 as SGHAT and CDR2 as FQNNGV.

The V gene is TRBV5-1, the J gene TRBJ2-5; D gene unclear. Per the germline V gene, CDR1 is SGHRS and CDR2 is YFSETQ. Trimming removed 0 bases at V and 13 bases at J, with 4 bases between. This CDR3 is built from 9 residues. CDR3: CASSLVAYF. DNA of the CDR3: TGCGCCAGCAGCTTGGTAGCGTACTTC.

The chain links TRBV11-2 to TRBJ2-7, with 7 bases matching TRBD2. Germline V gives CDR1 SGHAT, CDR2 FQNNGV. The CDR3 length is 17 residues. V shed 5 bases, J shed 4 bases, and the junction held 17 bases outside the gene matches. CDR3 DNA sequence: TGTGCCAGCAGCCCGAGGGTCGGGGCGGGGGACTCTTACGAGCAGTACTTC. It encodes CASSPRVGAGDSYEQYF.

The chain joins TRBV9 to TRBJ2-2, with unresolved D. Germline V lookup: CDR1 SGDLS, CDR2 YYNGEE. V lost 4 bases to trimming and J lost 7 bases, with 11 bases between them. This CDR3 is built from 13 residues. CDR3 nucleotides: TGTGCCAGCAGCCCTCCTAGGGTCGGGGAGCTGTTTTTT. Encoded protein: CASSPPRVGELFF.

The CDR3 coding sequence is TGCAGCGTTGTTTATCACACGTACAATGAGCAGTTCTTC. Its protein is CSVVYHTYNEQFF. V is TRBV29-1 and J is TRBJ2-1; D gene uncertain. The germline CDR1 and CDR2 sequences are SQVTM and ANQGSEA. V shed 4 bases and J shed 4 bases, with 11 bases lying between them. The CDR3 is 13 residues long.

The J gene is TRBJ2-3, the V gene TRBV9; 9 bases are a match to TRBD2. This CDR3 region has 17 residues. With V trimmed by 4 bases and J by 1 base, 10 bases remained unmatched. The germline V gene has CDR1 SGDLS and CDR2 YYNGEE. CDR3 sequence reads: CASSLPLAGDRTDTQYF. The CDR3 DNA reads TGTGCCAGCAGCCTTCCCTTAGCGGGGGATCGCACAGATACGCAGTATTTT.

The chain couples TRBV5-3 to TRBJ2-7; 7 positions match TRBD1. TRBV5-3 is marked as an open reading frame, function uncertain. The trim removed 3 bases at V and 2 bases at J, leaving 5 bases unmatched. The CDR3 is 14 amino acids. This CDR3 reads CARSSHRGAYEQYV. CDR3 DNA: TGTGCCAGAAGCTCGCACAGGGGAGCCTACGAGCAGTACGTC.

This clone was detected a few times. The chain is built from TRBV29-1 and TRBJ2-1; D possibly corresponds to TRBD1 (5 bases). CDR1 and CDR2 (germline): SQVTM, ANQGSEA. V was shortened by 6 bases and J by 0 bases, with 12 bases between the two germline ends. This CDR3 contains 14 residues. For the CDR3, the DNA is TGCAGCGTGCAGGGTCCCGACTCCTACAATGAGCAGTTCTTC. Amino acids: CSVQGPDSYNEQFF.

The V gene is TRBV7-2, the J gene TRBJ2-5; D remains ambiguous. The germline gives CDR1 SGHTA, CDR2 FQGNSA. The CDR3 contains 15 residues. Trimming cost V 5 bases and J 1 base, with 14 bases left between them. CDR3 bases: TGTGCCAGCAGCGCCCCCAGCAGGCTCCAAGAGACCCAGTACTTC. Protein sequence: CASSAPSRLQETQYF.

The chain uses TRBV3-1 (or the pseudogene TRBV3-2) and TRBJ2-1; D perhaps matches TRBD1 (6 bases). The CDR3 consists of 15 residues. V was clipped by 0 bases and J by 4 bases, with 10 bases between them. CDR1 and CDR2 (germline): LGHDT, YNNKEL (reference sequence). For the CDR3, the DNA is TGTGCCAGCAGCCAAGAAGGAAGGGGGTACAATGAGCAGTTCTTC. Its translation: CASSQEGRGYNEQFF.

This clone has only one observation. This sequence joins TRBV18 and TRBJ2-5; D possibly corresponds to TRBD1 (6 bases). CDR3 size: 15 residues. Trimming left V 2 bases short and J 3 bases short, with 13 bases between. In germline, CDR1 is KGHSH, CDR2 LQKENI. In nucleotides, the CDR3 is TGTGCCAGCTCACCAGTGATTGGGGGCGAAGAGACCCAGTACTTC. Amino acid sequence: CASSPVIGGEETQYF.

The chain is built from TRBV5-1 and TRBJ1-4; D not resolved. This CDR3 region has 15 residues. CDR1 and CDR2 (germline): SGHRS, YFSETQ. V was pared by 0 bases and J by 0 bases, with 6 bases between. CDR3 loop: CASSLVGPTNEKLFF. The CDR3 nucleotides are TGCGCCAGCAGCTTGGTAGGCCCAACTAATGAAAAACTGTTTTTT. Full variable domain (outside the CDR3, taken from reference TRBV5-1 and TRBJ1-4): KAGVTQTPRYLIKTRGQQVTLSCSPISGHRSVSWYQQTPGQGLQFLFEYFSETQRNKGNFPGRFSGRQFSNSRSEMNVSTLELGDSALYLCASSLVGPTNEKLFFGSGTQLSVL.

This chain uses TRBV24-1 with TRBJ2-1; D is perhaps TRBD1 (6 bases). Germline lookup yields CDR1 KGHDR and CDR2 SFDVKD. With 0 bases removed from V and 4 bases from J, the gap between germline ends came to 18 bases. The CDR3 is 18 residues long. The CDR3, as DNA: TGTGCCACCAGTGATTTGCCTTCCCGGGACATAAATTACAATGAGCAGTTCTTC. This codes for CATSDLPSRDINYNEQFF.

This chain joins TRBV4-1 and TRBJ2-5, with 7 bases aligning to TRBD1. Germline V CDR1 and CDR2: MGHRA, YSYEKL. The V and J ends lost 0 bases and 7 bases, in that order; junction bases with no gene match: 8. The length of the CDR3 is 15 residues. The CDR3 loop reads CASSQEQGYLGTQYF. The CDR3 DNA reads TGCGCCAGCAGCCAAGAACAGGGGTACCTTGGGACCCAGTACTTC.

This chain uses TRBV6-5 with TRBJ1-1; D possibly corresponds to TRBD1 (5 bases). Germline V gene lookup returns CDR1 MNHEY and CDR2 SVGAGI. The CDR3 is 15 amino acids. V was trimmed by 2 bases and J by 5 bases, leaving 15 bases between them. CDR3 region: CASSYLGVGETEAFF. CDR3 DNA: TGTGCCAGCAGTTACCTGGGGGTAGGGGAAACTGAAGCTTTCTTT.

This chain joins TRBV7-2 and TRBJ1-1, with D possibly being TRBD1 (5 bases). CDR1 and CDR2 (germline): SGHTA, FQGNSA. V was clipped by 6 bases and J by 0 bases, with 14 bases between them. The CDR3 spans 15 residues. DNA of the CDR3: TGTGCCAGCAGGCTTCGGGGGGGGGTGAACACTGAAGCTTTCTTT. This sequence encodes CASRLRGGVNTEAFF. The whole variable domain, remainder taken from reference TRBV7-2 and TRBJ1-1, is GAGVSQSPSNKVTEKGKDVELRCDPISGHTALYWYRQSLGQGLEFLIYFQGNSAPDKSGLPSDRFSAERTGGSVSTLTIQRTQQEDSAVYLCASRLRGGVNTEAFFGQGTRLTVV.

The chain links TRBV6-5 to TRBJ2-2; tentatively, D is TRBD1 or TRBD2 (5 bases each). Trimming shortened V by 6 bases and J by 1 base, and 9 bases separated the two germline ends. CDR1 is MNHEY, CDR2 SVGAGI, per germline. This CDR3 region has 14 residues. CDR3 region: CASRGTWNTGELFF. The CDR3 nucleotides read TGTGCCAGCAGGGGGACCTGGAACACCGGGGAGCTGTTTTTT.

The CDR3 DNA reads as TGCAGCGTGAAGCGGCAAGAGACCCAGTACTTC. This translates into CSVKRQETQYF. The rearrangement links TRBV29-1 to TRBJ2-5; possible D gene TRBD2, 5 bases. The germline V gene has CDR1 SQVTM and CDR2 ANQGSEA. Trimming took 6 bases from V and 2 from J, leaving 7 bases between them. CDR3 length: 11 residues. Full variable domain (rest looked up from reference TRBV29-1 and TRBJ2-5): SAVISQKPSRDICQRGTSLTIQCQVDSQVTMMFWYRQQPGQSLTLIATANQGSEATYESGFVIDKFPISRPNLTFSTLTVSNMSPEDSSIYLCSVKRQETQYFGPGTRLLVL.

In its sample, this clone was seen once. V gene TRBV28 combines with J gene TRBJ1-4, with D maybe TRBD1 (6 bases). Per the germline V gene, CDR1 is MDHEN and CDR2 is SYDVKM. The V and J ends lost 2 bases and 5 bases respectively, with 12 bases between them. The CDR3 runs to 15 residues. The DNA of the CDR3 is TGTGCCAGCAGTTTACCGGGACAACAAAATGAAAAACTGTTTTTT. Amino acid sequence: CASSLPGQQNEKLFF. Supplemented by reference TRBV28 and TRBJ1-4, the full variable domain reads DVKVTQSSRYLVKRTGEKVFLECVQDMDHENMFWYRQDPGLGLRLIYFSYDVKMKEKGDIPEGYSVSREKKERFSLILESASTNQTSMYLCASSLPGQQNEKLFFGSGTQLSVL.

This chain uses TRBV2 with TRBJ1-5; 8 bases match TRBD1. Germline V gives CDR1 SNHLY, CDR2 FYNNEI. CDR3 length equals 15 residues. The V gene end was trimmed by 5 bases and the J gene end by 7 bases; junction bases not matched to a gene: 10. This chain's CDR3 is CASSTRGQGYQPQHF. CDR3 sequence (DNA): TGTGCCAGCAGTACCCGTGGACAGGGCTACCAGCCCCAGCATTTT.

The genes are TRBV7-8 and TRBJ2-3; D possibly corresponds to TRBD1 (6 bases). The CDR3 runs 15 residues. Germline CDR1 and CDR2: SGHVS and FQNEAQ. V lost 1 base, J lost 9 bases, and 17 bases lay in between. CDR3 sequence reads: CASSLEGRGPSTQYF. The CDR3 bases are TGTGCCAGCAGCTTAGAGGGCAGGGGCCCGTCAACGCAGTATTTT.